The present entry profiles one T cell receptor beta chain with its context. The germline gene is not matched at one end of the junction; a read error may be the cause. This entry is derived from a study of T-cell memory formation after mild COVID-19. The overall study: TCR clustering was largely donor specific.

MiXCR was run by TCRdb on the 5' RACE reads, yielding one entry per CDR3 protein. The top ten hold roughly 23% of the sample, which has about 290,000 distinct CDR3 sequences, 15% to 20% seen once. Sequences were obtained from PBMCs or a T cell subset sorted from them (not recorded which). The sequence came from a man younger than 35 who had mild COVID-19 (a few samples of this study predate the infection). Cell type and time point are not known.

The CDR3 protein is CASSHSRGTVYGYTF. The DNA for the CDR3 is TGTGCCAGCAGTCACTCGCGAGGGACTGTCTATGGCTACACCTTC. This chain uses TRBV6-2 or TRBV6-3 with TRBJ1-2, with D possibly being TRBD1 (5 bases). From germline, CDR1 is MNHEY and CDR2 SVGEGT. The CDR3 contains 15 residues.